Listed below are T cell receptor beta chains from one sample, sequenced in a study of response to subunit inactivated influenza vaccine. TCRdb recomputed calls from the RT-PCR reads with MiXCR, one row per CDR3 protein. Of about 780,000 distinct CDR3 sequences in the sample, about a fifth are singletons; the top ten hold about a tenth. The input for sequencing was PBMCs from blood, taken about 5 days after vaccination. The receptor source for this set is a man between 50 and 59 years old who received an inactivated influenza vaccine. CDR3s include the opening cysteine and the closing phenylalanine or tryptophan. D genes are given only for firm matches. Not all rows give a size; the values are once, few, many and, for expanded clones, a class.

>-|TRBJ1-2|TRBV4-3|-
TGCGCCAGCAGCCCCGGGACCGCTTTCGGCTACACCTTC
CASSPGTAFGYTF
>few|TRBJ2-7|TRBV7-2|TRBD1
TGTGCCAGCAGCTTCCAGGGGGTCGAGCAGTACTTC
CASSFQGVEQYF
>few|TRBJ2-5|TRBV4-2|TRBD1
TGTGCCAGCAGCCAACTGGACAGGGGAGAGACCCAGTACTTC
CASSQLDRGETQYF
>-|TRBJ1-4|TRBV29-1|-
TGCAGCGTTTGGAAGGAAAAACTGTTTTTT
CSVWKEKLFF
>few|TRBJ2-7|TRBV11-2|-
TGTGCCAGCAGCTTTCAGGGAGAGGGGCCCTACGAGCAGTACTTC
CASSFQGEGPYEQYF
>-|TRBJ1-6|TRBV7-2|-
TGTGCCAGCAGCTTATATCAGGGGAATTCACCCCTCCACTTT
CASSLYQGNSPLHF
>-|TRBJ2-1|TRBV7-9|-
TGTGCCAGCAGCTACCTTAGCGGTGGCTACAATGAGCAGTTCTTC
CASSYLSGGYNEQFF
>-|TRBJ2-7|TRBV20-1|TRBD1
TGCAGTGCTCAGAACCGGGACAGGCCTTCTTACGAGCAGTACTTC
CSAQNRDRPSYEQYF
>few|TRBJ2-7|TRBV5-5|-
TGTGCCAGCAGCTTAGGGACGCAGAGCTCCTACGAGCAGTACTTC
CASSLGTQSSYEQYF
>-|TRBJ2-2|TRBV12-3/TRBV12-4|TRBD1
TGTGCCAGCAGCCGGGACAGGGGGGCCGGGGAGCTGTTTTTT
CASSRDRGAGELFF
>-|TRBJ2-5|TRBV20-1|TRBD1
TGCAGTGCTACGCGACAGGGGATGTATGCGACCCAGTACTTC
CSATRQGMYATQYF
>-|TRBJ2-7|TRBV28|TRBD2
TGTGCCAGCAGCCAGGGTGGACTAGCGGACAGCTCCTACGAGCAGTACTTC
CASSQGGLADSSYEQYF
>-|TRBJ2-5|TRBV12-3/TRBV12-4|-
TGTGCCAGCAGTTTAGGGAGCTACAGGGCCAAGACCCAGTACTTC
CASSLGSYRAKTQYF
>many|TRBJ1-2|TRBV12-3/TRBV12-4|TRBD1
TGTGCCACCGGGACAGCATATGGCTACACCTTC
CATGTAYGYTF
>-|TRBJ2-3|TRBV11-2|-
TGTGCCAGCAGCCAGGGGTTTTCCCGGGATACGCAGTATTTT
CASSQGFSRDTQYF
>-|TRBJ1-5|TRBV28|TRBD1
TGTGCCAGCAGCCGAGGGACAGGGGATCAGCCCCAGCATTTT
CASSRGTGDQPQHF
>-|TRBJ2-1|TRBV7-2|-
TGTGCCAGCAGCCCCGGGGAGGTTTCCTACAATGAGCAGTTCTTC
CASSPGEVSYNEQFF
>many|TRBJ1-5|TRBV5-6|-
TGTGCCAGCAGCTTCGCAGGGAGGAATCAGCCCCAGCATTTT
CASSFAGRNQPQHF
>many|TRBJ1-1|TRBV25-1|-
TGTGCCAGCAGTGAATTCGCTGAGATGAACACTGAAGCTTTCTTT
CASSEFAEMNTEAFF
>few|TRBJ2-5|TRBV12-3/TRBV12-4|-
TGTGCCAGCAGTTTAGCGCTCGGCCAAGAGACCCAGTACTTC
CASSLALGQETQYF
>few|TRBJ2-1|TRBV20-1|TRBD1
TGCAGTGCTGGACCACTAGGGGGCGGGTTAGAGTTCTTC
CSAGPLGGGLEFF
>few|TRBJ1-5|TRBV12-3/TRBV12-4|TRBD1
TGTGCCAGCAGTGGGACAGGGATGAATCAGCCCCAGCATTTT
CASSGTGMNQPQHF
>once|TRBJ2-1|TRBV7-2|TRBD1
TGTGCCAGCAGCCTAAGAGGACAGGTAACCACCTACAATAAGCAGTTCTTC
CASSLRGQVTTYNKQFF
>-|TRBJ1-5|TRBV18|-
TGTGCCAGCTCAGGGGACCCAAGCAATCAGCCCCAGCATTTT
CASSGDPSNQPQHF
>-|TRBJ2-7|TRBV12-3/TRBV12-4|-
TGTGCCAGCACCTCGGACGGTCTCTACGAGCAGTACTTC
CASTSDGLYEQYF
>many|TRBJ2-3|TRBV20-1|-
TGCAGTGCTAGAGCGGGAGCGACTCGCACAGATACGCAGTATTTT
CSARAGATRTDTQYF
>-|TRBJ2-3|TRBV11-2|-
TGTGCCAGCAGCCTTACTTCCGGGATACCTTCCCCCACAGATACGCAGTATTTT
CASSLTSGIPSPTDTQYF
>-|TRBJ2-7|TRBV6-1|-
TGTGCCAGCAGTGAGGCAAGCGGATTGTTCTCCTACGAGCAGTACTTC
CASSEASGLFSYEQYF
>few|TRBJ2-7|TRBV4-1|-
TGCGCCAGCAGCCAAGGTGAGGGCATCTACGAGCAGTACTTC
CASSQGEGIYEQYF
>-|TRBJ2-7|TRBV5-1|TRBD2
TGCGCCAGCAGCTTGGCAGGGACTAGCAAGGGGGAAGAGCAGTACTTC
CASSLAGTSKGEEQYF
>-|TRBJ2-1|TRBV28|TRBD2
TGTGCCAGCAGCCCCACTATCGGCGGGAGGGTCTACAATGAGCAGTTCTTC
CASSPTIGGRVYNEQFF
>-|TRBJ1-2|TRBV12-3/TRBV12-4|-
TGTGCCAGCAAGGAGGGGACGGGACCACTTTCCTTC
CASKEGTGPLSF
>-|TRBJ1-1|TRBV20-1|-
TGCAGTCCCAACCCAGGGACAAGTGAAGCTTTCTTT
CSPNPGTSEAFF
>few|TRBJ2-1|TRBV2|-
TGTGCCAGCAGTGTTGCGGCTACCTACAATGAGCAGTTCTTC
CASSVAATYNEQFF
>few|TRBJ2-5|TRBV20-1|-
TGCAGTGCTAGAGGGGTGGGAGAGACCCAGTACTTC
CSARGVGETQYF
>-|TRBJ2-3|TRBV27|-
TGTGCCAGCAGTTTAGACACAGTTAGCACAGATACGCAGTATTTT
CASSLDTVSTDTQYF
>-|TRBJ1-2|TRBV25-1|-
TGTGCCAGCAGTGACCAGGGGTCCTATGGCTACACCTTC
CASSDQGSYGYTF
>few|TRBJ2-4|TRBV12-3/TRBV12-4|-
TGTGCCAGCAGTTTAAAAGCCAAAAACATTCAGTACTTC
CASSLKAKNIQYF
>few|TRBJ1-1|TRBV27|-
TGTGCCAGCAGTTCTACTCCCCTGGGAGGCACTGAAGCTTTCTTT
CASSSTPLGGTEAFF
>many|TRBJ1-1|TRBV11-1|TRBD1
TGTGCCAGCAGCTTAGCGCAATGGGACAGGGAAGTGAACACTGAAGCTTTCTTT
CASSLAQWDREVNTEAFF
>few|TRBJ2-3|TRBV12-3/TRBV12-4|TRBD1
TGTGCCAGCAGCTCACTTGGTGGACAGGGTATAGGAGATACGCAGTATTTT
CASSSLGGQGIGDTQYF
>-|TRBJ1-5|TRBV6-2/TRBV6-3|-
TGTGCCAGCAGGAGGAAGGGGGTAGACCAGCCCCAGCATTTT
CASRRKGVDQPQHF
>-|TRBJ2-7|TRBV6-1|-
TGTGCCAGCAGCCCCGGGGTAGCAGGTCAACAGTACTTC
CASSPGVAGQQYF
>few|TRBJ2-2|TRBV10-1|-
TGCGCCAGCGGGCGGTTTTCGGAGTCATCCGGGGAGCTGTTTTTT
CASGRFSESSGELFF
>few|TRBJ1-1|TRBV4-1|-
TGCGCCAGCAGCCAAGGTTGGGCAGTGAGTAACACTGAAGCTTTCTTT
CASSQGWAVSNTEAFF
>-|TRBJ2-1|TRBV19|-
TGTGCCAGTAGGGCGGGCCTCTACAATGAGCAGTTCTTC
CASRAGLYNEQFF
>few|TRBJ2-5|TRBV12-3/TRBV12-4|-
TGTGCCAGCAGTGCAAGTAGGGAGACCCAGTACTTC
CASSASRETQYF
>many|TRBJ1-5|TRBV20-1|-
TGCAGTGCTAGAGATCGTTCCACAGCAGGGCAGCCCCAGCATTTT
CSARDRSTAGQPQHF
>few|TRBJ1-5|TRBV6-2/TRBV6-3|TRBD1
TGTGCCAGCAGGCAACGGACAGGGATTACCAATCAGCCCCAGCATTTT
CASRQRTGITNQPQHF
>few|TRBJ2-5|TRBV29-1|-
TGCAGCGTTGGTTGGGCTGTCGAGCGGACCCAGTACTTC
CSVGWAVERTQYF
>many|TRBJ1-2|TRBV29-1|-
TGCAGCGTTGAGAAAGGACGGAGCTATGGCTACACCTTC
CSVEKGRSYGYTF
>-|TRBJ1-2|TRBV7-8|-
TGTGCCAGCAGCTTAGGGGAAGGCAGCCTCTATGGCTACACCTTC
CASSLGEGSLYGYTF
>-|TRBJ1-1|TRBV19|-
TGTGCCAGTAGTCCCCGGGGAGTAAGGAACACTGAAGCTTTCTTT
CASSPRGVRNTEAFF